A selection of T cell receptor beta chains follows, all from one sample in a study of identical twins. TCRdb re-derived calls from the 5' RACE reads in MiXCR, one entry per CDR3 protein. The table records 1.5 million to 2 million distinct CDR3 sequences, less than 40% of them present only once. Sequences were obtained from cord blood. The receptor source for this set is a newborn girl in good health. CDR3s include the opening cysteine and the closing phenylalanine or tryptophan. Fields, in order: CDR3 protein, CDR3 DNA, clone size, D gene, J gene, V gene, CDR3 length. D genes are given only for firm matches. Expanded clones get a size class; other rows say once, few or many, or leave the size out.

CDR3aa: CASLLRAILNYGYTF; CDR3nt: TGTGCCAGTCTCCTACGGGCTATACTTAACTATGGCTACACCTTC; abundance: many; d_gene: NA; j_gene: TRBJ1-2; v_gene: TRBV6-1; len: 15
CDR3aa: CASSPRSLPVVYEQFF; CDR3nt: TGCGCCAGCAGCCCCAGGAGTCTGCCGGTCGTTTATGAGCAGTTCTTC; abundance: few; d_gene: NA; j_gene: TRBJ2-1; v_gene: TRBV4-1; len: 16
CDR3aa: CASSYLMGGSNYGYTF; CDR3nt: TGTGCCAGCAGTTACCTAATGGGAGGGTCTAACTATGGCTACACCTTC; abundance: NA; d_gene: NA; j_gene: TRBJ1-2; v_gene: TRBV6-5; len: 16
CDR3aa: CAWTRSLRGEKLFF; CDR3nt: TGTGCCTGGACAAGGAGTCTGCGTGGTGAAAAACTGTTTTTT; abundance: NA; d_gene: NA; j_gene: TRBJ1-4; v_gene: TRBV30; len: 14
CDR3aa: CSAEIGQGGGTQYF; CDR3nt: TGCAGTGCCGAAATCGGACAGGGTGGTGGGACCCAGTACTTC; abundance: once; d_gene: TRBD1; j_gene: TRBJ2-5; v_gene: TRBV20-1; len: 14
CDR3aa: CATSDPAGPNTGELFF; CDR3nt: TGTGCCACCAGTGATCCCGCGGGGCCGAACACCGGGGAGCTGTTTTTT; abundance: NA; d_gene: NA; j_gene: TRBJ2-2; v_gene: TRBV24-1; len: 16
CDR3aa: CASSSIQGVYYGYTF; CDR3nt: TGTGCCAGCAGCTCTATACAGGGGGTTTACTATGGCTACACCTTC; abundance: NA; d_gene: TRBD1; j_gene: TRBJ1-2; v_gene: TRBV7-9; len: 15
CDR3aa: CASSWTGLAGAVVAKNIQYF; CDR3nt: TGCGCCAGCAGCTGGACCGGACTAGCGGGAGCGGTCGTAGCCAAAAACATTCAGTACTTC; abundance: NA; d_gene: TRBD2; j_gene: TRBJ2-4; v_gene: TRBV5-1; len: 20
CDR3aa: CASSLIGSGGRTDTQYF; CDR3nt: TGTGCCAGCAGCCTCATTGGGAGCGGGGGACGCACAGATACGCAGTATTTT; abundance: few; d_gene: TRBD2; j_gene: TRBJ2-3; v_gene: TRBV4-2; len: 17
CDR3aa: CASRREGATEAFF; CDR3nt: TGTGCCAGCCGCCGAGAGGGGGCCACTGAAGCTTTCTTT; abundance: NA; d_gene: TRBD1; j_gene: TRBJ1-1; v_gene: TRBV6-6; len: 13
CDR3aa: CSARDRLAGDEQFF; CDR3nt: TGCAGTGCTAGAGATCGGCTAGCGGGAGATGAGCAGTTCTTC; abundance: NA; d_gene: TRBD2; j_gene: TRBJ2-1; v_gene: TRBV20-1; len: 14
CDR3aa: CASSNPTSEQETQYF; CDR3nt: TGTGCCAGCAGTAACCCAACTAGCGAACAAGAGACCCAGTACTTC; abundance: NA; d_gene: TRBD2; j_gene: TRBJ2-5; v_gene: TRBV6-2/TRBV6-3; len: 15
CDR3aa: CASLGLSGANVLTF; CDR3nt: TGTGCCAGCCTGGGGCTCTCTGGGGCCAACGTCCTGACTTTC; abundance: few; d_gene: NA; j_gene: TRBJ2-6; v_gene: TRBV27; len: 14
CDR3aa: CSARDLGGNSYEQYF; CDR3nt: TGCAGTGCTAGAGATCTGGGCGGGAACTCCTACGAGCAGTACTTC; abundance: NA; d_gene: NA; j_gene: TRBJ2-7; v_gene: TRBV20-1; len: 15
CDR3aa: CSARAATGGSGYTF; CDR3nt: TGCAGTGCTAGAGCCGCAACAGGGGGCAGTGGCTACACCTTC; abundance: NA; d_gene: TRBD1; j_gene: TRBJ1-2; v_gene: TRBV20-1; len: 14
CDR3aa: CAISEGQGKLFF; CDR3nt: TGTGCCATCAGTGAGGGACAGGGGAAACTGTTTTTT; abundance: NA; d_gene: TRBD1; j_gene: TRBJ1-4; v_gene: TRBV10-3; len: 12
CDR3aa: CASSEDSSGRVYNEQFF; CDR3nt: TGTGCCAGCAGTGAAGATTCTAGCGGGAGAGTCTACAATGAGCAGTTCTTC; abundance: NA; d_gene: TRBD2; j_gene: TRBJ2-1; v_gene: TRBV2; len: 17
CDR3aa: CASSSWTGLNTEAFF; CDR3nt: TGTGCCAGCAGTTCCTGGACAGGGTTGAACACTGAAGCTTTCTTT; abundance: NA; d_gene: TRBD1; j_gene: TRBJ1-1; v_gene: TRBV27; len: 15
CDR3aa: CAISELGGFYNEQFF; CDR3nt: TGTGCCATCAGTGAATTAGGGGGTTTTTACAATGAGCAGTTCTTC; abundance: NA; d_gene: NA; j_gene: TRBJ2-1; v_gene: TRBV10-3; len: 15
CDR3aa: CASSLAAPGTGELFF; CDR3nt: TGTGCCAGCAGCCTAGCGGCCCCCGGCACCGGGGAGCTGTTTTTT; abundance: NA; d_gene: TRBD2; j_gene: TRBJ2-2; v_gene: TRBV7-7; len: 15
CDR3aa: CAWSRTEAFF; CDR3nt: TGTGCCTGGAGTCGCACTGAAGCTTTCTTT; abundance: NA; d_gene: NA; j_gene: TRBJ1-1; v_gene: TRBV30; len: 10
CDR3aa: CASSLVEGADIQYF; CDR3nt: TGTGCCAGCAGCTTAGTAGAGGGGGCGGACATTCAGTACTTC; abundance: NA; d_gene: TRBD1; j_gene: TRBJ2-4; v_gene: TRBV7-2; len: 14
CDR3aa: CSANHDRQRHTEAFF; CDR3nt: TGCAGTGCTAACCATGACAGACAGAGGCACACTGAAGCTTTCTTT; abundance: NA; d_gene: NA; j_gene: TRBJ1-1; v_gene: TRBV20-1; len: 15
CDR3aa: CASSLSLAGVGAGELFF; CDR3nt: TGCGCCAGCAGCTTGAGTCTAGCGGGAGTTGGGGCCGGGGAGCTGTTTTTT; abundance: few; d_gene: TRBD2; j_gene: TRBJ2-2; v_gene: TRBV5-1; len: 17
CDR3aa: CASSPTVRTGGRQYF; CDR3nt: TGTGCCAGCAGCCCGACAGTAAGGACAGGGGGACGGCAGTACTTC; abundance: NA; d_gene: TRBD1; j_gene: TRBJ2-5; v_gene: TRBV3-1; len: 15
CDR3aa: CASREMDRFPYEQYF; CDR3nt: TGTGCCAGCAGAGAAATGGACAGGTTCCCATACGAGCAGTACTTC; abundance: NA; d_gene: TRBD1; j_gene: TRBJ2-7; v_gene: TRBV2; len: 15
CDR3aa: CSATQAVYGYTF; CDR3nt: TGCAGTGCTACACAGGCCGTCTATGGCTACACCTTC; abundance: NA; d_gene: NA; j_gene: TRBJ1-2; v_gene: TRBV20-1; len: 12
CDR3aa: CASSPAGGSYGYTF; CDR3nt: TGTGCCAGCAGTCCCGCGGGCGGTTCCTATGGCTACACCTTC; abundance: many; d_gene: NA; j_gene: TRBJ1-2; v_gene: TRBV6-5; len: 14
CDR3aa: CASSLGAPWGETQYF; CDR3nt: TGTGCCAGCAGTTTGGGGGCACCCTGGGGGGAGACCCAGTACTTC; abundance: few; d_gene: NA; j_gene: TRBJ2-5; v_gene: TRBV12-3/TRBV12-4; len: 15
CDR3aa: CTSSLPALQDPEQYF; CDR3nt: TGTACCAGCAGCTTACCGGCATTACAGGATCCTGAGCAGTACTTC; abundance: NA; d_gene: NA; j_gene: TRBJ2-7; v_gene: TRBV11-2; len: 15
CDR3aa: CSARDSTARPNYGYTF; CDR3nt: TGCAGTGCTAGAGATAGTACAGCCAGGCCTAACTATGGCTACACCTTC; abundance: NA; d_gene: NA; j_gene: TRBJ1-2; v_gene: TRBV20-1; len: 16
CDR3aa: CASSFLRGKGYGYTF; CDR3nt: TGTGCCAGCAGCTTCCTCAGGGGGAAGGGCTATGGCTACACCTTC; abundance: few; d_gene: TRBD1; j_gene: TRBJ1-2; v_gene: TRBV13; len: 15
CDR3aa: CASSPPSRTNYGYTF; CDR3nt: TGTGCCAGCTCACCACCTAGCCGGACTAACTATGGCTACACCTTC; abundance: NA; d_gene: NA; j_gene: TRBJ1-2; v_gene: TRBV18; len: 15
CDR3aa: CATATSFYGTQYF; CDR3nt: TGTGCCACCGCGACTTCATTTTACGGGACCCAGTACTTC; abundance: NA; d_gene: NA; j_gene: TRBJ2-5; v_gene: TRBV12-3/TRBV12-4; len: 13
CDR3aa: CASSLDVKDPLRHTEAFF; CDR3nt: TGCGCCAGCAGCTTGGATGTGAAGGACCCATTAAGACACACTGAAGCTTTCTTT; abundance: NA; d_gene: NA; j_gene: TRBJ1-1; v_gene: TRBV5-1; len: 18
CDR3aa: CTSSQAKDLALSSYNEQFF; CDR3nt: TGCACCAGCAGCCAAGCGAAGGATCTAGCCCTGAGCTCCTACAATGAGCAGTTCTTC; abundance: NA; d_gene: NA; j_gene: TRBJ2-1; v_gene: TRBV4-1; len: 19
CDR3aa: CASSRGLAGDYEQFF; CDR3nt: TGTGCCAGCAGCCGGGGACTAGCGGGGGACTACGAGCAGTTCTTC; abundance: few; d_gene: TRBD2; j_gene: TRBJ2-1; v_gene: TRBV4-2; len: 15
CDR3aa: CASSPLDRVYEQYF; CDR3nt: TGTGCCAGCAGTCCCTTGGACAGGGTTTACGAGCAGTACTTC; abundance: NA; d_gene: TRBD1; j_gene: TRBJ2-7; v_gene: TRBV28; len: 14
CDR3aa: CASSPSGRGRDTQYF; CDR3nt: TGTGCCAGCAGCCCTAGCGGGAGAGGAAGAGATACGCAGTATTTT; abundance: few; d_gene: TRBD2; j_gene: TRBJ2-3; v_gene: TRBV4-2; len: 15
CDR3aa: CASSYETSGRGEQFF; CDR3nt: TGTGCCAGCAGTTACGAGACTAGCGGGAGAGGTGAGCAGTTCTTC; abundance: NA; d_gene: TRBD2; j_gene: TRBJ2-1; v_gene: TRBV6-5; len: 15
CDR3aa: CACSSRRGVYGYTF; CDR3nt: TGTGCCTGCAGCTCCCGAAGGGGCGTCTATGGCTACACCTTC; abundance: NA; d_gene: NA; j_gene: TRBJ1-2; v_gene: TRBV6-5; len: 14
CDR3aa: CASSFRGQGNEQFF; CDR3nt: TGTGCCAGCAGCTTTAGGGGACAGGGCAATGAGCAGTTCTTC; abundance: NA; d_gene: TRBD1; j_gene: TRBJ2-1; v_gene: TRBV7-9; len: 14
CDR3aa: CASCSYNEQFF; CDR3nt: TGTGCAAGTTGTTCCTACAATGAGCAGTTCTTC; abundance: many; d_gene: NA; j_gene: TRBJ2-1; v_gene: TRBV12-3/TRBV12-4; len: 11
CDR3aa: CASAAGFSYEQYF; CDR3nt: TGTGCCAGCGCAGCGGGGTTCTCCTACGAGCAGTACTTC; abundance: many; d_gene: TRBD2; j_gene: TRBJ2-7; v_gene: TRBV27; len: 13
CDR3aa: CSARGMMGGPYGYTF; CDR3nt: TGCAGTGCTAGGGGGATGATGGGGGGCCCCTATGGCTACACCTTC; abundance: few; d_gene: NA; j_gene: TRBJ1-2; v_gene: TRBV20-1; len: 15
CDR3aa: CASKVRDRDRNEQFF; CDR3nt: TGTGCCAGCAAAGTCCGGGACAGGGACCGCAATGAGCAGTTCTTC; abundance: once; d_gene: TRBD1; j_gene: TRBJ2-1; v_gene: TRBV2; len: 15
CDR3aa: CASSRRGPFTDTQYF; CDR3nt: TGTGCCAGCAGCCGGCGGGGGCCATTCACAGATACGCAGTATTTT; abundance: NA; d_gene: NA; j_gene: TRBJ2-3; v_gene: TRBV11-1; len: 15
CDR3aa: CASSQDRVTTVGFDTDTQYF; CDR3nt: TGTGCCAGCAGCCAAGATCGGGTGACAACGGTGGGCTTCGACACAGATACGCAGTATTTT; abundance: few; d_gene: NA; j_gene: TRBJ2-3; v_gene: TRBV4-2; len: 20
CDR3aa: CSAILRTGSSYEQYF; CDR3nt: TGCAGTGCTATTCTTAGGACAGGGAGCTCCTACGAGCAGTACTTC; abundance: few; d_gene: TRBD1; j_gene: TRBJ2-7; v_gene: TRBV20-1; len: 15
CDR3aa: CASSWPLTGTNIQYF; CDR3nt: TGTGCCAGCAGTTGGCCCCTTACAGGGACAAACATTCAGTACTTC; abundance: NA; d_gene: NA; j_gene: TRBJ2-4; v_gene: TRBV12-3/TRBV12-4; len: 15
CDR3aa: CSANAGLSSYNEQSF; CDR3nt: TGCAGTGCAAATGCGGGGCTTAGCTCCTACAATGAGCAGTCCTTC; abundance: NA; d_gene: NA; j_gene: TRBJ2-1; v_gene: TRBV20-1; len: 15
CDR3aa: CASSDVAGGQETQYF; CDR3nt: TGTGCCAGCAGTGACGTAGCGGGAGGGCAAGAGACCCAGTACTTC; abundance: few; d_gene: TRBD2; j_gene: TRBJ2-5; v_gene: TRBV25-1; len: 15
CDR3aa: CASSATSGSSQYF; CDR3nt: TGTGCCAGCAGCGCGACTAGCGGGAGTTCCCAGTACTTC; abundance: NA; d_gene: TRBD2; j_gene: TRBJ2-7; v_gene: TRBV9; len: 13
CDR3aa: CASKVSALTDTQYF; CDR3nt: TGTGCCAGCAAGGTCAGCGCCCTCACAGATACGCAGTATTTT; abundance: few; d_gene: NA; j_gene: TRBJ2-3; v_gene: TRBV3-1; len: 14
CDR3aa: CAISDLTKLPYNEQFF; CDR3nt: TGTGCCATCAGTGACCTCACTAAGCTTCCCTACAATGAGCAGTTCTTC; abundance: NA; d_gene: NA; j_gene: TRBJ2-1; v_gene: TRBV10-3; len: 16
CDR3aa: CASSQDTILGTQYF; CDR3nt: TGTGCCAGCAGCCAGGATACTATTCTGGGGACCCAGTACTTC; abundance: few; d_gene: NA; j_gene: TRBJ2-5; v_gene: TRBV3-1; len: 14
CDR3aa: CASSVTSGGANEQFF; CDR3nt: TGTGCCAGCAGCGTGACTAGCGGGGGGGCCAATGAGCAGTTCTTC; abundance: many; d_gene: TRBD2; j_gene: TRBJ2-1; v_gene: TRBV9; len: 15
CDR3aa: CASKAISKQPQHF; CDR3nt: TGTGCCAGCAAGGCAATTAGCAAACAGCCCCAGCATTTT; abundance: NA; d_gene: NA; j_gene: TRBJ1-5; v_gene: TRBV7-2; len: 13